The T cell receptor (beta chain) described here comes from a study of blood T cell repertoires in COVID-19. Study-wide background: Sites in the United States, Italy and Spain provided acute and convalescent COVID-19 samples. The analysed material was cDNA or gDNA that came from T cells, B-cell-depleted T cells, or PBMCs.

In the original workflow: Amplification of reference gene primers was used by the study to estimate nucleated cell counts. Using immunoSEQ multiplex PCR, the repertoire was profiled, and TCRdb retains in-frame clones only, with some absent. V and J calls and clone size are those listed in that table; D and trimming were worked out from the DNA. The sample contains some 150,000 clones, just under 90% of which appear only once. This clone is a singleton in its sample. The CDR3 has 14 amino acids. Germline V gene data show CDR1 as MGHRA and CDR2 as YSYEKL. V was shortened by 1 base and J by 5 bases, with 11 bases between the two germline ends.

Material: peripheral blood. The V call is TRBV4-1, the J call TRBJ2-5, with a tentative D call TRBD2 (6 bases). The source is a woman aged 45-65 years with active or convalescent COVID-19. The DNA of the CDR3 is TGCGCCAGCAGCCAAGGTGCGGGGCGGGAGACCCAGTACTTC. This gives the protein CASSQGAGRETQYF.